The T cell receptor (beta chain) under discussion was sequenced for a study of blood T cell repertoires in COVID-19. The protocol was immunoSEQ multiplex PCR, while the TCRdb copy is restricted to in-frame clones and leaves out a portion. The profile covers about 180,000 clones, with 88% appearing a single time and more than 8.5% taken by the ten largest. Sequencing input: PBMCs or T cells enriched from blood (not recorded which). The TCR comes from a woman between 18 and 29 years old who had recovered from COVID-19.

Written as DNA, the CDR3 is TGTGCCAGCTCTTACATGAGCGGGAGCTACGAGCAGTACTTC. Translating it yields CASSYMSGSYEQYF. V is TRBV6-5 and J is TRBJ2-7; 8 nucleotides align to TRBD2. The V and J ends lost 8 bases and 3 bases, in that order; junction bases with no gene match: 9. Per germline, CDR1 MNHEY and CDR2 SVGAGI. This CDR3 contains 14 residues.